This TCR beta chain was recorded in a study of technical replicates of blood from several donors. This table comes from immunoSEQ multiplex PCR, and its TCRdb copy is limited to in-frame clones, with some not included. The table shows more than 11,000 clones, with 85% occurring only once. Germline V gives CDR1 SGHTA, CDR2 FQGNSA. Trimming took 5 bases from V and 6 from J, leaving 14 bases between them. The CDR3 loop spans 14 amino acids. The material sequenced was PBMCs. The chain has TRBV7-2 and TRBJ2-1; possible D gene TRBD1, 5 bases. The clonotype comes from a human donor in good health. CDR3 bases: TGTGCCAGCAGCCATGGGGCGGCTAGCAATGAGCAGTTCTTC. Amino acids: CASSHGAASNEQFF.